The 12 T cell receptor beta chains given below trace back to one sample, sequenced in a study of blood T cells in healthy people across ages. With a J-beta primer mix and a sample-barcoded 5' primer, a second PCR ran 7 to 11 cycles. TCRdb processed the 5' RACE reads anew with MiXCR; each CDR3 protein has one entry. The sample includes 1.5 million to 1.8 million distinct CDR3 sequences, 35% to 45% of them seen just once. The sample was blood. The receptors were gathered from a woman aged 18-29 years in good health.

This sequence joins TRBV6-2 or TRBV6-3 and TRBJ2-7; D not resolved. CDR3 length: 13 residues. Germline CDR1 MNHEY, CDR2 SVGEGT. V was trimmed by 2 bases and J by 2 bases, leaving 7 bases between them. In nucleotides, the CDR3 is TGTGCCAGCAGTTACCACGGAACCTACGAGCAGTACTTC. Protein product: CASSYHGTYEQYF.

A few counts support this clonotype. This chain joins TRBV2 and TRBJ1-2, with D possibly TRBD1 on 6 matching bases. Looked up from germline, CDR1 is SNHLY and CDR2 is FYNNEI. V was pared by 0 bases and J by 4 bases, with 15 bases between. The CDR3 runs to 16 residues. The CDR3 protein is CASSEALRGGAYGYTF. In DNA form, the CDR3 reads TGTGCCAGCAGTGAAGCGCTTCGAGGGGGGGCCTATGGCTACACCTTC.

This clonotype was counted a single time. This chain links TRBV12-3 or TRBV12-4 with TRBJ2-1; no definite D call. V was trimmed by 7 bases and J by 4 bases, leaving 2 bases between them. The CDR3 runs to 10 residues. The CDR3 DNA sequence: TGTGCCAGCACGTACAATGAGCAGTTCTTC. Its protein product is CASTYNEQFF.

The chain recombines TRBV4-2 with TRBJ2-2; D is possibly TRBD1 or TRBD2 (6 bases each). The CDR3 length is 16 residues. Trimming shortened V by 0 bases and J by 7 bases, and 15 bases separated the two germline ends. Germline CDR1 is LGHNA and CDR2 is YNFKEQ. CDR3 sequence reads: CASSQEGGGLFGELFF. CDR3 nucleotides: TGTGCCAGCAGCCAAGAGGGGGGCGGGCTGTTCGGGGAGCTGTTTTTT.

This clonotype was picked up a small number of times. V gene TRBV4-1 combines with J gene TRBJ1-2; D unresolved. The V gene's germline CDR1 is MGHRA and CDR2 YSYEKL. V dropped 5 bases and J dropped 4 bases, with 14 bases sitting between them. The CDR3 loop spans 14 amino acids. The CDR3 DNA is TGCGCCAGCAGCTCTCCGGGTTTGAGCTATGGCTACACCTTC. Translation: CASSSPGLSYGYTF.

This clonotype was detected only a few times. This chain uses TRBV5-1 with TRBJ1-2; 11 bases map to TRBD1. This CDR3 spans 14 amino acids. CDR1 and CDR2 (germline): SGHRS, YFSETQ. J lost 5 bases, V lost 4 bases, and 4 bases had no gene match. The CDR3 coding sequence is TGCGCCAGCAGCAGGGGACAGGGGGAATATGGCTACACCTTC. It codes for CASSRGQGEYGYTF.

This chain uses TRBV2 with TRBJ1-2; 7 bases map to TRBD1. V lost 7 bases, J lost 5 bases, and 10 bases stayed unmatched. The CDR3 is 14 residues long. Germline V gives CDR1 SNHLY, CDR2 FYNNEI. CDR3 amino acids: CASTEGGEGYGYTF. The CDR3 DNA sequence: TGTGCCAGCACCGAAGGGGGCGAAGGGTATGGCTACACCTTC.

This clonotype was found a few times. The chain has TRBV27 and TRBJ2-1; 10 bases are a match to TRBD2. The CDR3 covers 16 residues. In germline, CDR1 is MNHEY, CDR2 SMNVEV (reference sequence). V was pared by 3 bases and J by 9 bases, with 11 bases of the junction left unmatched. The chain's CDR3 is CASSFLGGTSAGEQFF. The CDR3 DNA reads TGTGCCAGCAGTTTTTTAGGTGGGACTAGCGCTGGTGAGCAGTTCTTC.

The DNA of the CDR3 is TGTGCCAGTAAGGGGATCGCGTCCCATGAGCAGTTCTTC. This sequence encodes CASKGIASHEQFF. The V call is TRBV21-1, the J call TRBJ2-1; the table gives TRBD1 as D, unverified against the DNA. TRBV21-1 is a listed pseudogene. The CDR3 extends over 13 amino acids.

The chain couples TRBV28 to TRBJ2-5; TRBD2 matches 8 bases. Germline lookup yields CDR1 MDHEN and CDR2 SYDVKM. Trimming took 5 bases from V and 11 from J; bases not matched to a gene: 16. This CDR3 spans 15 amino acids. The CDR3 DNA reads TGTGCCAGCAGTCCAGTACTAGCGGCTGACAATGAGCAGTACTTC. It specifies CASSPVLAADNEQYF.

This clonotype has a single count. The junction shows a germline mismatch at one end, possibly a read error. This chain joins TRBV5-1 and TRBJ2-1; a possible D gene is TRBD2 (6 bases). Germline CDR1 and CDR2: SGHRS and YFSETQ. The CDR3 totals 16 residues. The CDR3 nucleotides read TGCCCCAGCAGTGGGGATGACGGGAGCGCCTACAATGAGCAGTTCTTC. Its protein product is CPSSGDDGSAYNEQFF.

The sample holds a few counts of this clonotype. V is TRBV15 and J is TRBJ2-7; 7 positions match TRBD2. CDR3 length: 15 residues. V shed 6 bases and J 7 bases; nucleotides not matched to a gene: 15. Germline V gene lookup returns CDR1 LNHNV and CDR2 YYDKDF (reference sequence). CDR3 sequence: CATRTPGGSYNEQYF. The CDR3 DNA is TGTGCCACCAGAACCCCCGGCGGGAGCTACAATGAGCAGTACTTC.